This T cell receptor beta chain was captured by sequencing in a study of shared clonotypes between healthy human individuals. V was clipped by 2 bases and J by 5 bases, with 7 bases between them. Germline V gene sequence: CDR1 SGHTA, CDR2 FQGNSA. This CDR3 region has 13 residues. Study-level points and caveats: Non-shared clonotypes showed lower generation probabilities than clonotypes common to all four donors.

Each subset's genomic DNA was shared equally among a number of immunoSEQ plates. Authors' data handling: Junction-only sequences without quality scores were provided by ImmunoSEQ, so filtering was different. Clones were sequenced by immunoSEQ multiplex PCR, and TCRdb holds only the in-frame ones, with some missing. That table furnishes V, J and clone size, whereas the DNA furnished D and trimming. The repertoire holds a few million clones, approximately 95% seen once, with 0.39% in the top ten. This clone was found once. Its antigen is unknown. Other DNA sequences in this specimen translate into the identical CDR3. Donors were Caucasian adults residing in Nashville, Tennessee, USA.

The clonotype was recovered from a man aged 18 to 29 in good health. Some clones in this sample may be carry-over from other donors' samples. V and J are TRBV7-2 and TRBJ2-1; D may be TRBD2 (6 bases). The sample comprised naive CD4+ T cells from PBMCs. Subset given: CD45RA+ positively selected. The CDR3 loop reads CASSLRRDNEQFF. CDR3 bases: TGTGCCAGCAGCTTAAGGAGGGACAATGAGCAGTTCTTC.